The present T cell receptor (beta chain) was sequenced within a study of T cell repertoires in cytomegalovirus infection. Concerning this clonotype: Its antigen is unknown.

Study results and limitations: The study found HLA-C-restricted CMV-specific TCR beta clonotypes dominating the ex vivo response. Carriers of CMV and the relevant HLA type were discriminated by public TCR beta frequency.

One entry per CDR3 protein results from TCRdb running MiXCR on the reads. The profile shows approximately 730,000 distinct CDR3 sequences, around 30% of them singletons. This CDR3 contains 14 residues. Germline V gives CDR1 SGHVS, CDR2 FQNEAQ. The V and J ends lost 0 bases and 10 bases, in that order; junction bases with no gene match: 4. The chain employs TRBV7-8 and TRBJ1-4; 8 bases map to TRBD1. Specimen: cultured PBMCs, collected from culture after CMV antigen stimulation. This sequence originates from a human donor in good health (CMV status not recorded). Some clones in this sample may be carry-over from other donors' samples. Written as DNA, the CDR3 is TGTGCCAGCAGCTTAGCAAGGACAGGGCGAAAACTGTTTTTT. Protein: CASSLARTGRKLFF.